This passage covers 21 T cell receptor beta chains from one sample sequenced in a study of blood T cell repertoires in COVID-19. The data were produced by immunoSEQ multiplex PCR, yet TCRdb's version contains in-frame clones alone and is incomplete. Among 150,000 or so clones listed, roughly 76% were seen once. Sequencing input: peripheral blood. Receptors were obtained from a human donor with acute or convalescent COVID-19. The donor label of this sample is uncertain.

J is TRBJ1-5 and V is TRBV6-6, with TRBD1 matching 10 bases. Trimming at V came to 5 bases and at J to 6 bases, leaving 7 bases not matched to a gene. The CDR3 has 15 amino acids. Germline CDR1 is MNHNY and CDR2 is SVGAGI (reference sequence). DNA of the CDR3: TGTGCCAGCAGTCTTGACAGGGGGCATCGTCAGCCCCAGCATTTT. Its protein product is CASSLDRGHRQPQHF.

The rearrangement uses TRBV9 and TRBJ2-5; 9 bases agree with TRBD1. Germline V gene data show CDR1 as SGDLS and CDR2 as YYNGEE. This CDR3 has 17 residues. V shed 0 bases, J shed 5 bases, and the junction held 11 bases outside the gene matches. CDR3 bases: TGTGCCAGCAGCGTAGCTCCATCGGGACAGGGCTTGGAGACCCAGTACTTC. Residues: CASSVAPSGQGLETQYF.

The rearrangement uses TRBV5-1 and TRBJ1-2, with D perhaps TRBD1 (5 bases). Per the germline V gene, CDR1 is SGHRS and CDR2 is YFSETQ. V was cut by 4 bases and J by 3 bases, with 13 bases left in between. The CDR3 consists of 14 residues. This CDR3 is CASSLPGGDYGYTF. CDR3 in DNA: TGCGCCAGCAGCCTCCCCGGGGGGGACTATGGCTACACCTTC.

The chain employs TRBV19 and TRBJ2-1; 8 positions agree with TRBD2. Germline values: CDR1 LNHDA, CDR2 SQIVND (reference sequence). The J segment lost 0 bases and the V segment lost 5 bases, leaving 9 bases of the junction unmatched. The CDR3 is made up of 17 amino acids. CDR3 in DNA: TGTGCCAGTAGTCCCAGGACTAGCTCCATCTCCTACAATGAGCAGTTCTTC. It codes for CASSPRTSSISYNEQFF.

This rearrangement joins TRBV27 to TRBJ1-2; 7 nucleotides match TRBD1. CDR3 length equals 16 residues. V was clipped by 3 bases and J by 4 bases; unmatched bases: 11. Germline loops: CDR1 MNHEY, CDR2 SMNVEV (reference sequence). CDR3 amino acids: CASSLKGALDSYGYTF. CDR3 bases: TGTGCCAGCAGTTTGAAGGGGGCGTTGGATAGCTATGGCTACACCTTC.

This chain connects TRBV10-3 to TRBJ2-3, with 9 bases identical to TRBD2. This CDR3 region has 14 residues. CDR1 and CDR2 (germline): ENHRY, SYGVKD. V lost 6 bases to trimming and J lost 8 bases; unmatched junction nucleotides: 9. The CDR3 bases are TGTGCCATCAGCTCTAGCGGGGACGACGGTACGCAGTATTTT. This encodes CAISSSGDDGTQYF.

The DNA of the CDR3 is TGTGCCAGTAGTACAACGGACTTAGGAGGCACTGAAGCTTTCTTT. Its protein is CASSTTDLGGTEAFF. The V gene is TRBV19, the J gene TRBJ1-1; unclear D gene. The CDR3 runs 15 residues. Trimming removed 4 bases at V and 4 bases at J, with 16 bases between. Looked up from germline, CDR1 is LNHDA and CDR2 is SQIVND (reference sequence).

The V call is TRBV13, the J call TRBJ2-2; D is perhaps TRBD2 (6 bases). This CDR3 comprises 13 residues. The V gene's germline CDR1 is PRHDT and CDR2 FYEKMQ (reference sequence). V dropped 2 bases and J dropped 6 bases, with 7 bases sitting between them. CDR3 bases: TGTGCCAGCAGCTTATGGGGGGCCGGGGAGCTGTTTTTT. Its protein is CASSLWGAGELFF.

The rearrangement uses TRBV3-1 (or the pseudogene TRBV3-2) and TRBJ2-2; D uncertain. Germline CDR1 reads LGHDT; CDR2 reads YNNKEL (reference sequence). CDR3 length: 14 amino acids. Between the trimmed V and J ends, which lost 5 bases and 0 bases, there was a span of 7 bases. CDR3 residues: CASSSHTNTGELFF. For the CDR3, the DNA is TGTGCCAGCAGCAGCCATACGAACACCGGGGAGCTGTTTTTT.

The chain joins TRBV6-5 to TRBJ1-1, with 8 bases lining up with TRBD1. Germline V lookup: CDR1 MNHEY, CDR2 SVGAGI. This CDR3 region has 14 residues. J gave up 5 bases and V 6 bases, and 8 bases lay outside the gene matches. Here the CDR3 reads CASRPTGGGTEAFF. CDR3 bases: TGTGCCAGCAGGCCCACAGGGGGAGGGACTGAAGCTTTCTTT.

CDR3 region: CATSDSYRERGYTF. The CDR3 nucleotides are TGTGCCACCAGTGATTCATACAGGGAGCGAGGCTACACCTTC. The chain couples TRBV24-1 to TRBJ1-2; possibly TRBD1 for D (6 bases). Trimming stripped 2 bases from V and 8 bases from J, with 14 bases between. Germline CDR1 and CDR2: KGHDR and SFDVKD. The CDR3 runs to 14 residues.

This clone was recorded once. The chain carries TRBV19 and TRBJ2-3, with TRBD1 as a possible D gene (5 bases). Germline V gene sequence: CDR1 LNHDA, CDR2 SQIVND (reference sequence). V dropped 1 base and J dropped 8 bases, with 16 bases sitting between them. The CDR3 has 15 amino acids. CDR3 nucleotides: TGTGCCAGTAGTATAGGTAGGCAGGGTGATGGTACGCAGTATTTT. It yields the protein CASSIGRQGDGTQYF.

V is TRBV4-1 and J is TRBJ1-1, with TRBD1 matching 7 bases. Germline V lookup: CDR1 MGHRA, CDR2 YSYEKL. The CDR3 extends over 16 amino acids. Losses at the gene ends were 0 bases for V and 1 base for J; bases not matched to a gene: 5. The CDR3 reads CASSQEGTGANTEAFF. The CDR3 DNA reads as TGCGCCAGCAGCCAAGAAGGAACAGGGGCGAACACTGAAGCTTTCTTT.

V gene TRBV20-1 combines with J gene TRBJ1-1; no definite D call. V was clipped by 2 bases and J by 12 bases, with 10 bases between them. CDR1 is DFQATT and CDR2 is SNEGSKA in the germline V gene (reference sequence). This CDR3 contains 10 residues. The CDR3 bases are TGCAGTGCTAGACACGAGGCAACTTTCTTT. It codes for CSARHEATFF.

This clone was found once. The chain employs TRBV4-2 and TRBJ1-1, with TRBD1 matching over 8 bases. The trim removed 4 bases at V and 4 bases at J, leaving 2 bases unmatched. CDR1 is LGHNA and CDR2 is YNFKEQ in the germline V gene. The CDR3 covers 13 residues. Here the CDR3 DNA reads TGTGCCAGCAGCCTCGGGACAGGCACTGAAGCTTTCTTT. Translating it yields CASSLGTGTEAFF.

The rearrangement links TRBV24-1 to TRBJ2-3; possible D gene TRBD2, 7 bases. The length of the CDR3 is 14 residues. The V end lost 6 bases, the J end lost 5 bases, and 14 bases lay between the germline ends. Germline V CDR1 and CDR2: KGHDR, SFDVKD. The CDR3 sequence is CATSIGGREDTQYF. CDR3 DNA sequence: TGTGCCACCAGTATAGGGGGGAGGGAAGATACGCAGTATTTT.

This chain uses TRBV2 with TRBJ1-2; D is uncertain. This CDR3 comprises 13 residues. Germline V gene data show CDR1 as SNHLY and CDR2 as FYNNEI. The germline V and J ends were trimmed by 2 bases and 3 bases, with 7 bases remaining between them. CDR3 region: CASSEIHHYGYTF. CDR3 DNA sequence: TGTGCCAGCAGTGAAATACACCACTATGGCTACACCTTC.

This clone has just one count. The gene calls are TRBV12-5 and TRBJ2-1; D might be TRBD1 (6 bases). Germline CDR1 is LGHNT and CDR2 is FRNRAP. Trimming shortened V by 7 bases and J by 2 bases, and 15 bases separated the two germline ends. CDR3 length: 15 amino acids. The CDR3 coding sequence is TGTGCTAGTGCCCTCGACAGGACCGCCTACAATGAGCAGTTCTTC. Translating it yields CASALDRTAYNEQFF.

This sequence joins TRBV9 and TRBJ2-1; tentatively, D is TRBD2 (5 bases). The germline V gene has CDR1 SGDLS and CDR2 YYNGEE. V lost 3 bases and J 8 bases, leaving 18 bases between the germline ends. This CDR3 is built from 15 residues. DNA for the CDR3: TGTGCCAGCAGCGCCGGGATAAGCCAAGGCTATGAGCAGTTCTTC. Amino acid sequence: CASSAGISQGYEQFF.

V is TRBV6-5 and J is TRBJ2-1; D gene uncertain. The CDR3 runs 12 residues. The V and J ends lost 5 bases and 10 bases respectively, with 12 bases between them. Germline loops: CDR1 MNHEY, CDR2 SVGAGI. CDR3 sequence (DNA): TGTGCCAGCAGTAATCCCACGAGGGAGCAGTTCTTC. It specifies CASSNPTREQFF.

The chain has TRBV2 and TRBJ2-1; 7 nucleotides agree with TRBD2. This CDR3 is built from 14 residues. Germline V lookup: CDR1 SNHLY, CDR2 FYNNEI. V lost 3 bases, J lost 3 bases, and 2 bases stayed unmatched. The CDR3 DNA reads as TGTGCCAGCAGTGAGCTAGCGGTCTACAATGAGCAGTTCTTC. As protein: CASSELAVYNEQFF.